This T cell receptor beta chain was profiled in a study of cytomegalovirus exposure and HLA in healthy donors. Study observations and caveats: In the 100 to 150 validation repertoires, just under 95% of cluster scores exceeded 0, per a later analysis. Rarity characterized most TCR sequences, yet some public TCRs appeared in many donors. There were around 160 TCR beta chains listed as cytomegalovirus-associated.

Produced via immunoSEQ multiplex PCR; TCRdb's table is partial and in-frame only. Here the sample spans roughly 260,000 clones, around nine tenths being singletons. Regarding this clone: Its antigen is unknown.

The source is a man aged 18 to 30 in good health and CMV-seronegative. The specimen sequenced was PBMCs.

This CDR3 is CASSEDGGWVSPLHF. CDR3 bases: TGTGCCAGCAGTGAAGATGGAGGGTGGGTTTCACCCCTCCACTTT. The chain combines TRBV6-1 with TRBJ1-6; D gene unclear. The V gene's germline CDR1 is MNHNS and CDR2 SASEGT. The CDR3 runs to 15 residues. V was shortened by 1 base and J by 9 bases, with 13 bases between the two germline ends.